A single sample is the source of the 7 T cell receptor beta chains below, sequenced in a study of kidney transplant recipient with SARS-CoV-2 infection. Using its own MiXCR run on the reads, TCRdb lists one record per CDR3 protein. The table includes about 250,000 distinct CDR3 sequences, more than 25% detected once. The source material was a blood sample, sampled at baseline and between days 110 and 120 from a kidney transplant recipient. The receptor set was obtained from a male patient in his 30s who had COVID-19 and was a kidney transplant recipient. The T cells may come from the graft donor.

Comments on this clonotype: This sequence may be a read error, since a much larger clone differs from it by one base. The conserved closing phenylalanine or tryptophan is absent in this CDR3, likely reflecting a read error. V is TRBV3-1 and J is TRBJ1-1; D unresolved. CDR1 LGHDT and CDR2 YNNKEL come from the germline V gene (reference sequence). Trimming removed 5 bases from V and 4 bases from J, with 23 bases in between. This CDR3 contains 17 residues. CDR3 amino acids: CASSGRVPISIRTEAFL. The CDR3 DNA sequence: TGTGCCAGCAGCGGGAGGGTTCCCATTTCAATTCGCACTGAAGCTTTCCTT.

The sample holds a few counts of this clonotype. The chain is built from TRBV24-1 and TRBJ2-3; maybe TRBD2 (5 bases). Germline loops: CDR1 KGHDR, CDR2 SFDVKD. V was cut by 6 bases and J by 0 bases, with 12 bases left in between. The CDR3 has 15 residues. The CDR3: CATSTWTGSTDTQYF. The CDR3, as DNA: TGTGCCACCAGTACATGGACGGGGAGCACAGATACGCAGTATTTT.

Ten or more counts support this clonotype. The CDR3 coding sequence is TGTGCCAGCGGGCTAGCTCCAACAACCGGGGAGCTGTTTTTT. It yields the protein CASGLAPTTGELFF. The chain employs TRBV11-1 and TRBJ2-2; perhaps TRBD2 as D (5 bases). Germline CDR1 SGHAT, CDR2 FQDESV (reference sequence). CDR3 size: 14 residues. Trimming removed 8 bases at V and 5 bases at J, with 15 bases between.

The CDR3 sequence is CGSKPGDSRRTYGYTF. The CDR3 DNA is TGTGGCAGTAAGCCAGGTGATAGCCGAAGGACCTATGGCTACACCTTC. V is TRBV8-2 and J is TRBJ1-2. TRBV8-2 represents a pseudogene. CDR3 length equals 16 residues.

This clonotype was counted a few times. The V call is TRBV10-3, the J call TRBJ1-4; D is ambiguous. In germline, CDR1 is ENHRY, CDR2 SYGVKD. The CDR3 runs 15 residues. Trimming cost V 8 bases and J 0 bases, with 13 bases left between them. The CDR3 loop is CAIGGGPATNEKLFF. In DNA, the CDR3 is TGTGCCATCGGTGGAGGACCAGCAACTAATGAAAAACTGTTTTTT.

This clonotype occurred many times. The chain recombines TRBV27 with TRBJ2-5; D might be TRBD2 (5 bases). CDR1 and CDR2 (germline): MNHEY, SMNVEV (reference sequence). The CDR3 is 16 residues long. Between the trimmed V and J ends, which lost 2 bases and 5 bases, there was a span of 18 bases. The CDR3 sequence: CASSLHRNFPGETQYF. The CDR3 coding sequence is TGTGCCAGCAGTTTACACAGAAACTTCCCGGGGGAGACCCAGTACTTC.

This clonotype appeared many times. The V and J genes are TRBV23-1 and TRBJ1-6; perhaps TRBD1 as D (5 bases). TRBV23-1 is filed as an ORF, its function uncertain. V was pared by 3 bases and J by 0 bases, with 15 bases between. The CDR3 covers 18 residues. The CDR3 reads CASSHPTGRRSYNSPLHF. Here the CDR3 DNA reads TGCGCCAGCAGTCACCCAACAGGCCGGCGCTCCTATAATTCACCCCTCCACTTT.